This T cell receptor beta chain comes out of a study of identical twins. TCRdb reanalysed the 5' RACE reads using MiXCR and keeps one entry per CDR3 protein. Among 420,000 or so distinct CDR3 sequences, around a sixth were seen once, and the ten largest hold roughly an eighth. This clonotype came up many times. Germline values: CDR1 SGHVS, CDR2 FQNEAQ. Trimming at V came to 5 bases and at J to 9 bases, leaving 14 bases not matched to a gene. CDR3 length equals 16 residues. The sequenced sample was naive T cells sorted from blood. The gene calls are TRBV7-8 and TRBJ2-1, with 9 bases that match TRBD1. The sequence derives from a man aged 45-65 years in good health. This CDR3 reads CASSRRRDREPAEQFF. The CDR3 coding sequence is TGTGCCAGCAGCAGACGCCGGGACAGGGAACCGGCTGAGCAGTTCTTC.